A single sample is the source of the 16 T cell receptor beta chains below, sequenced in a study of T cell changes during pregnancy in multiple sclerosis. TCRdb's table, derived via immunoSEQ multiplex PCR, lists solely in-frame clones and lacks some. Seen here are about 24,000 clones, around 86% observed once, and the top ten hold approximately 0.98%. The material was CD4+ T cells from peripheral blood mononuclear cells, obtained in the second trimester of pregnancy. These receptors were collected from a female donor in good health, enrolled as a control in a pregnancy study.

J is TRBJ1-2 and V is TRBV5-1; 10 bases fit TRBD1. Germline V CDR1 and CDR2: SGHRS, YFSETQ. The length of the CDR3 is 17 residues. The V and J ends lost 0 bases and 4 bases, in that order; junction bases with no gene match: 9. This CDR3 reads CASSLGQGAGYGYGYTF. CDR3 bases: TGCGCCAGCAGCTTGGGACAGGGGGCGGGTTACGGCTATGGCTACACCTTC.

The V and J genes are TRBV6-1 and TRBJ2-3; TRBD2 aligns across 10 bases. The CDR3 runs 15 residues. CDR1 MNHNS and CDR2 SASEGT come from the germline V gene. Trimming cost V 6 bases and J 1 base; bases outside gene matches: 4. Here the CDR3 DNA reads TGTGCCAGCAGCCTCGGACTAGCGGGCACAGATACGCAGTATTTT. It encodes CASSLGLAGTDTQYF.

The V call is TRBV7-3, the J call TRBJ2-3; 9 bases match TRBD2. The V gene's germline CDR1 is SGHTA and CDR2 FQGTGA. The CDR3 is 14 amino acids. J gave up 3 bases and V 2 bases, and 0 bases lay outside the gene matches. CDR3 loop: CASSLLAGTDTQYF. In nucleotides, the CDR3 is TGTGCCAGCAGCTTACTAGCGGGGACAGATACGCAGTATTTT.

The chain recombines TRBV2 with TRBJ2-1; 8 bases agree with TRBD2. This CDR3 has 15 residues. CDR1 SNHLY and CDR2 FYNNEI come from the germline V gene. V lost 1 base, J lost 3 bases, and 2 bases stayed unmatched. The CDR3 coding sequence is TGTGCCAGCAGTGAAGGGGGACTAGACTACAATGAGCAGTTCTTC. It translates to CASSEGGLDYNEQFF.

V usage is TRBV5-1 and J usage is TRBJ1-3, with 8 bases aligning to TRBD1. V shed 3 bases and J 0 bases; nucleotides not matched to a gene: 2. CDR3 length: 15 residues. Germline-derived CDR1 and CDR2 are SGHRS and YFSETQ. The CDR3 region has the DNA TGCGCCAGCAGCTGGGACAGGAGCTCTGGAAACACCATATATTTT. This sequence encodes CASSWDRSSGNTIYF.

The chain's CDR3 is CASSRSAGAPEAFF. The CDR3 bases are TGTGCCAGCAGCCGCTCCGCGGGCGCCCCTGAAGCTTTCTTT. The chain recombines TRBV5-6 with TRBJ1-1; no definite D call. Germline V gene data show CDR1 as SGHDT and CDR2 as YYEEEE. V was pared by 4 bases and J by 6 bases, with 16 bases between. This CDR3 contains 14 residues.

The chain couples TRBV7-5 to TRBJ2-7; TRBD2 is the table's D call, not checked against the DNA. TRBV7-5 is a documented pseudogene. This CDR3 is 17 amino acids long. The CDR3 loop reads CATLYPSRVSFPYEQYF. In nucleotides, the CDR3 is TGTGCCACCCTGTACCCTAGCCGCGTGAGCTTCCCCTACGAGCAGTACTTC.

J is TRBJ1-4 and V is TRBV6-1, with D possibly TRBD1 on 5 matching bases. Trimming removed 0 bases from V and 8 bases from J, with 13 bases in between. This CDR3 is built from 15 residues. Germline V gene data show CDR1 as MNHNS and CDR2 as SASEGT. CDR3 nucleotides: TGTGCCAGCAGTGAAGCGGAGGGGTTAGGGGAAAAACTGTTTTTT. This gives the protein CASSEAEGLGEKLFF.

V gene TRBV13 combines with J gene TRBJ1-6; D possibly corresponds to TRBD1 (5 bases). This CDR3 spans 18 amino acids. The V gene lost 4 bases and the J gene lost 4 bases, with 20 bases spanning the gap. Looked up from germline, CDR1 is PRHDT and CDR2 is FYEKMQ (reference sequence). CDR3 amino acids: CASSSATGGVGYNSPLHF. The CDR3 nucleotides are TGTGCCAGCAGCTCCGCGACGGGGGGGGTAGGGTATAATTCACCCCTCCACTTT.

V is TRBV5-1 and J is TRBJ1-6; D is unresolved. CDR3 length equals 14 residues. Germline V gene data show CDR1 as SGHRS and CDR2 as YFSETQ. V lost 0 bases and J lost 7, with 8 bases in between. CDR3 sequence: CASSLVGGNSPLHF. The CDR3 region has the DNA TGCGCCAGCAGCTTGGTGGGCGGGAATTCACCCCTCCACTTT.

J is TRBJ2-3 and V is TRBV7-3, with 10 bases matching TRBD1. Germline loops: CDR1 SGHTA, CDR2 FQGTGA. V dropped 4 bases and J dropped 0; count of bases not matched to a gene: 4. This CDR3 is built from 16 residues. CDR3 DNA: TGTGCCAGCAGCTCCCGACAGGGGGCGAGCACAGATACGCAGTATTTT. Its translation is CASSSRQGASTDTQYF. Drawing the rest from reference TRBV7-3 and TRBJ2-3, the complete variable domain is GAGVSQTPSNKVTEKGKYVELRCDPISGHTALYWYRQSLGQGPEFLIYFQGTGAADDSGLPNDRFFAVRPEGSVSTLKIQRTERGDSAVYLCASSSRQGASTDTQYFGPGTRLTVL.

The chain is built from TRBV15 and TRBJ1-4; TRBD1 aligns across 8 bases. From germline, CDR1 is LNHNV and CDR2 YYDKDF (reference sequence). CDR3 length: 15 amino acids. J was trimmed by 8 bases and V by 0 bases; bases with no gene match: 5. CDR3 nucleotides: TGTGCCACCAGCAGAGATACAGGGGGTGAAGAAAAACTGTTTTTT. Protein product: CATSRDTGGEEKLFF.

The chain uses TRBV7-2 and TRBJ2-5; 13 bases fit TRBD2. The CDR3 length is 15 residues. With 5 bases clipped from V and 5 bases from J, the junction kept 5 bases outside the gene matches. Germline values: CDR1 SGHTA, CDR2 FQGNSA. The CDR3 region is CASSAQLAGGETQYF. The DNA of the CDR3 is TGTGCCAGCAGCGCGCAACTAGCGGGGGGGGAGACCCAGTACTTC.

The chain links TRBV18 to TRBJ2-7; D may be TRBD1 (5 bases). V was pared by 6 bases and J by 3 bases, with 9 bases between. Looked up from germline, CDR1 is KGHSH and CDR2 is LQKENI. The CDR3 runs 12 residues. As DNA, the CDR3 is TGTGCCAGCTCGCTCGACAGCTACGAGCAGTACTTC. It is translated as CASSLDSYEQYF. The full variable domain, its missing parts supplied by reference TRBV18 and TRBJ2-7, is NAGVMQNPRHLVRRRGQEARLRCSPMKGHSHVYWYRQLPEEGLKFMVYLQKENIIDESGMPKERFSAEFPKEGPSILRIQQVVRGDSAAYFCASSLDSYEQYFGPGTRLTVT.

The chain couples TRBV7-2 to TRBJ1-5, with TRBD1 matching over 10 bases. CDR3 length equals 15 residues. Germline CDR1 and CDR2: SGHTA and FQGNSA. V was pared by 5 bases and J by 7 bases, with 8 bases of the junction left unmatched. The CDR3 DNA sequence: TGTGCCAGCAGCGAGGACAGGGGGATGATCCAGCCCCAGCATTTT. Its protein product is CASSEDRGMIQPQHF.

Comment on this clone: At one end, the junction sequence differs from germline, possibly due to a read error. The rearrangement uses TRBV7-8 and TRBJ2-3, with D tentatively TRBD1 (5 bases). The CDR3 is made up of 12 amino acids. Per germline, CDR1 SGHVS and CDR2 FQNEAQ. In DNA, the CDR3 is TGTGCCAGCAGCTTAGGCCAGACAGCCACGAATTTT. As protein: CASSLGQTATNF.